This TCR beta chain was profiled in a study of beta chain features in type 1 diabetes. Isolated RNA was reverse transcribed in full, so expressed TCRB transcripts were sequenced. This table comes from immunoSEQ multiplex PCR, and its TCRdb copy is limited to in-frame clones, with some not included. The table has about 900,000 clones, roughly 15% seen once. Around 120 mL of blood, on average, came from one heparinised draw per donor. The V end was cut by 5 bases, the J end by 2 bases, with 7 bases between. Germline CDR1 and CDR2: SGHTA and FQGTGA. This CDR3 region has 13 residues. This chain uses TRBV7-3 with TRBJ1-3; D is possibly TRBD1 (6 bases). The sequence derives from a woman aged 18-29 years in good health. What was sequenced was naive CD4+ T cells from blood. The CDR3 DNA is TGTGCCAGCAGCCCAGGGGCTGGAAACACCATATATTTT. Its translation: CASSPGAGNTIYF.